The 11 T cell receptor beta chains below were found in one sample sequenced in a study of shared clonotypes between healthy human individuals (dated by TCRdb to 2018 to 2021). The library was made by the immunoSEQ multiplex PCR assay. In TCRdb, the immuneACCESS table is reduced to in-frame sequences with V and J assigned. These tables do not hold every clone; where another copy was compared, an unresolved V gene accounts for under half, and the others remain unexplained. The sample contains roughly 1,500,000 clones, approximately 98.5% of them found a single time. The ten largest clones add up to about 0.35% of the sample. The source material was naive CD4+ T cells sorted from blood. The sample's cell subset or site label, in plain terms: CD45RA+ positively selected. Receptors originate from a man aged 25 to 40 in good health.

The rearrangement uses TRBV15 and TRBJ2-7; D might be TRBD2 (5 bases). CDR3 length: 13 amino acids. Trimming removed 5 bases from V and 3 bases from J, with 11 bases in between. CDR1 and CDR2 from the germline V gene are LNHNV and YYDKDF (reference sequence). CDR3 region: CATSLAAGYEQYF. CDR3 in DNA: TGTGCCACCAGCCTAGCAGCCGGCTACGAGCAGTACTTC.

In DNA, the CDR3 is TGTGCCAGCAGCTTAGGATCGGATACGCAGTATTTT. Its protein is CASSLGSDTQYF. The chain uses TRBV5-6 and TRBJ2-3, with D hard to call. Deletions cut 2 bases from V and 6 bases from J, with 7 bases between. Germline V lookup: CDR1 SGHDT, CDR2 YYEEEE. This CDR3 comprises 12 residues.

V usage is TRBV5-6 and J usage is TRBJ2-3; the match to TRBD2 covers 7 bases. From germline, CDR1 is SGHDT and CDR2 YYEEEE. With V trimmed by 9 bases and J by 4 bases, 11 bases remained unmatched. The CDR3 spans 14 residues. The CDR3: CATSRWGGPDTQYF. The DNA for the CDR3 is TGTGCCACCTCGAGATGGGGAGGGCCAGATACGCAGTATTTT.

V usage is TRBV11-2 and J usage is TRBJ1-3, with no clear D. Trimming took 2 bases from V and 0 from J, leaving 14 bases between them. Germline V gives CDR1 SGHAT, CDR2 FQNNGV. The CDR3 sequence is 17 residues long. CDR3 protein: CASSLSRILGSGNTIYF. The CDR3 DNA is TGTGCCAGCAGCTTATCACGGATCCTTGGCTCTGGAAACACCATATATTTT.

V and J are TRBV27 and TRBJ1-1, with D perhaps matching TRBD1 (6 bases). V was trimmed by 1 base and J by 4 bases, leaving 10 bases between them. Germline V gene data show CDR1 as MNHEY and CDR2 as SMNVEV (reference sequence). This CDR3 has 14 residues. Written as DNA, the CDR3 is TGTGCCAGCAGTTTATATCAGGGGAGCACTGAAGCTTTCTTT. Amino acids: CASSLYQGSTEAFF.

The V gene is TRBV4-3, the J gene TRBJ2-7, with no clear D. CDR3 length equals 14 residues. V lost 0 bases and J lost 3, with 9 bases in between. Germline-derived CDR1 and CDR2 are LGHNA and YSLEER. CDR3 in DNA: TGCGCCAGCAGCCAAGAGAGGTTAATCTACGAGCAGTACTTC. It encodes CASSQERLIYEQYF.

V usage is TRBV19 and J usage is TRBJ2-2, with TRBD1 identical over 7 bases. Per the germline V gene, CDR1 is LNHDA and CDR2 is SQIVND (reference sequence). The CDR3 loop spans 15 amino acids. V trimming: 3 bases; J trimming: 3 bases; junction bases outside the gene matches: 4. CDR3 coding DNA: TGTGCCAGTAGTATCGGACAGGCGTACACCGGGGAGCTGTTTTTT. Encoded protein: CASSIGQAYTGELFF.

The CDR3 DNA follows: TGTGCCAGCAAATTCGGTCGACTAGCAGACAATGAGCAGTTCTTC. As protein: CASKFGRLADNEQFF. This rearrangement joins TRBV27 to TRBJ2-1; 7 positions match TRBD2. Germline CDR1 and CDR2: MNHEY and SMNVEV (reference sequence). The CDR3 extends over 15 amino acids. The ends lost 7 bases at V and 5 bases at J; junction bases unmatched: 11.

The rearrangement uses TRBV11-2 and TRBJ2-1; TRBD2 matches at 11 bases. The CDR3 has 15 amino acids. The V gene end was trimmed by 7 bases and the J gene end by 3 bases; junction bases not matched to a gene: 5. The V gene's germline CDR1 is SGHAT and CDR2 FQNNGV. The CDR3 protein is CASTPGLAVYNEQFF. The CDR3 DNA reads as TGTGCCAGCACCCCGGGACTAGCGGTCTACAATGAGCAGTTCTTC.

The CDR3 DNA sequence: TGTGCCAGCAGCTTTCGGGCGAGACTTAACTACGAGCAGTACTTC. This codes for CASSFRARLNYEQYF. J is TRBJ2-7 and V is TRBV7-2; D ambiguous. V lost 3 bases and J 3 bases, leaving 15 bases between the germline ends. From germline, CDR1 is SGHTA and CDR2 FQGNSA. This CDR3 contains 15 residues.

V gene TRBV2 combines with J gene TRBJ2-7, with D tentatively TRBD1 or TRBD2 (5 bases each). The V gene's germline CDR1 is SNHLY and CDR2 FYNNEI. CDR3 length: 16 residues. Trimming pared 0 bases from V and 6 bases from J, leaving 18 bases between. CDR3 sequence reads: CASSEALPGSEGEQYF. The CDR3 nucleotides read TGTGCCAGCAGTGAAGCGCTTCCAGGGTCAGAGGGCGAGCAGTACTTC.